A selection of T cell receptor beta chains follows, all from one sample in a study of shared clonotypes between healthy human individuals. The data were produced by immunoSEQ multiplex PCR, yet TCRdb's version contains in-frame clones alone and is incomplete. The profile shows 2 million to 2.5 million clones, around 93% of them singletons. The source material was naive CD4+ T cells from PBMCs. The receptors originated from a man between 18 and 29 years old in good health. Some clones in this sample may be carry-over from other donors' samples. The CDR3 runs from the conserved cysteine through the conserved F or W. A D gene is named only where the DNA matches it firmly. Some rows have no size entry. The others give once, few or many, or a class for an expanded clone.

CDR3: CASSTEGTEAFF
DNA: TGTGCCAGCAGTACTGAGGGAACTGAAGCTTTCTTT
V: TRBV27
size: .
D: .
J: TRBJ1-1

CDR3: CASSTYGTGYGYTF
DNA: TGTGCCAGCAGCACTTACGGGACAGGGTACGGCTACACCTTC
V: TRBV21-1
size: .
D: .
J: TRBJ1-2

CDR3: CASSLGQQNTEAFF
DNA: TGTGCCAGCAGCTTGGGGCAGCAGAACACTGAGGCTTTCTTT
V: TRBV5-4
size: .
D: .
J: TRBJ1-1

CDR3: CASSQGSRGEDYGYTF
DNA: TGTGCCAGCAGCCAAGGGTCGAGGGGTGAGGACTATGGCTACACCTTC
V: TRBV14
size: .
D: .
J: TRBJ1-2

CDR3: CASSFSTSREQFF
DNA: TGCGCCAGCAGCTTTTCGACTAGCAGGGAGCAGTTCTTC
V: TRBV5-1
size: .
D: TRBD2
J: TRBJ2-1

CDR3: CAWWTKGNQPQHF
DNA: TGTGCCTGGTGGACTAAAGGCAATCAGCCCCAGCATTTT
V: TRBV30
size: .
D: .
J: TRBJ1-5

CDR3: CASSRGQAATNEKLFF
DNA: TGTGCCAGCAGCCGCGGACAGGCTGCAACTAATGAAAAACTGTTTTTT
V: TRBV7-9
size: .
D: TRBD1
J: TRBJ1-4

CDR3: CASSPLGPNYSGNTIYF
DNA: TGCGCCAGCAGCCCCCTGGGCCCCAATTACTCTGGAAACACCATATATTTT
V: TRBV5-1
size: .
D: .
J: TRBJ1-3

CDR3: CASSWTGDNQPQHF
DNA: TGTGCCAGCTCATGGACAGGGGACAATCAGCCCCAGCATTTT
V: TRBV18
size: .
D: TRBD1
J: TRBJ1-5

CDR3: CASSQDYGTSANTGELFF
DNA: TGTGCCAGCAGCCAAGACTATGGGACTAGCGCGAACACCGGGGAGCTGTTTTTT
V: TRBV14
size: .
D: TRBD2
J: TRBJ2-2

CDR3: CASSSPESGGGNTIYF
DNA: TGTGCCAGCAGTTCACCAGAGTCAGGGGGAGGAAACACCATATATTTT
V: TRBV28
size: .
D: TRBD1
J: TRBJ1-3

CDR3: CASSEWGRGSSNQPQHF
DNA: TGTGCCAGCAGTGAGTGGGGGCGGGGATCTTCCAATCAGCCCCAGCATTTT
V: TRBV6-1
size: .
D: .
J: TRBJ1-5

CDR3: CASSPTGLAGDEQFF
DNA: TGTGCCAGCAGCCCGACCGGACTAGCGGGCGATGAGCAGTTCTTC
V: TRBV2
size: .
D: TRBD2
J: TRBJ2-1

CDR3: CANRDRVNTEAFF
DNA: TGTGCCAACCGCGACAGGGTGAACACTGAAGCTTTCTTT
V: TRBV2
size: .
D: TRBD1
J: TRBJ1-1

CDR3: CASSLLAGGSYNEQFF
DNA: TGTGCCAGCAGTCTACTAGCGGGAGGTTCCTACAATGAGCAGTTCTTC
V: TRBV28
size: .
D: TRBD2
J: TRBJ2-1

CDR3: CASSLSGTGNTGELFF
DNA: TGTGCCAGCAGTCTATCCGGGACAGGGAACACCGGGGAGCTGTTTTTT
V: TRBV25-1
size: .
D: TRBD1
J: TRBJ2-2

CDR3: CASSLQGRGYTEAFF
DNA: TGTGCCAGCAGCTTACAAGGCAGGGGCTACACTGAAGCTTTCTTT
V: TRBV7-2
size: .
D: .
J: TRBJ1-1

CDR3: CASSFPTGGAFNGYTF
DNA: TGTGCCAGCAGCTTTCCCACAGGGGGCGCATTTAATGGCTACACCTTC
V: TRBV5-4
size: .
D: TRBD1
J: TRBJ1-2

CDR3: CASSPRGEVRQPQHF
DNA: TGTGCCAGCTCACCTCGGGGGGAAGTACGGCAGCCCCAGCATTTT
V: TRBV18
size: .
D: .
J: TRBJ1-5

CDR3: CASSQQQTGGPYEQFF
DNA: TGTGCCAGCAGTCAACAGCAAACGGGAGGGCCCTATGAGCAGTTCTTC
V: TRBV6-6
size: .
D: TRBD2
J: TRBJ2-1

CDR3: CASDSGQGVGIRYF
DNA: TGTGCCAGTGATTCGGGACAGGGTGTGGGCATAAGGTACTTC
V: TRBV19
size: .
D: TRBD1
J: TRBJ2-4

CDR3: CASSIQGVNQETQYF
DNA: TGTGCCAGCAGCATACAGGGGGTAAACCAAGAGACCCAGTACTTC
V: TRBV2
size: once
D: TRBD1
J: TRBJ2-5

CDR3: CAWVSGTGGARVNEQYF
DNA: TGTGCCTGGGTTTCCGGGACAGGGGGCGCCCGGGTAAACGAGCAGTACTTC
V: TRBV30
size: .
D: TRBD1
J: TRBJ2-7

CDR3: CASSLDGSSYNEQFF
DNA: TGCGCCAGCAGCTTGGACGGGAGTTCCTACAATGAGCAGTTCTTC
V: TRBV5-1
size: .
D: .
J: TRBJ2-1

CDR3: CASSDLNQPQHF
DNA: TGTGCCAGCAGTGACCTTAATCAGCCCCAGCATTTT
V: TRBV6-1
size: few
D: .
J: TRBJ1-5

CDR3: CASSMYSGNTIYF
DNA: TGTGCCAGCAGCATGTACTCTGGAAACACCATATATTTT
V: TRBV14
size: .
D: .
J: TRBJ1-3

CDR3: CASSSLPWGETQYF
DNA: TGTGCCAGCAGCTCCCTCCCTTGGGGCGAGACCCAGTACTTC
V: TRBV7-2
size: .
D: .
J: TRBJ2-5

CDR3: CASSQDPGLAGRNEQFF
DNA: TGCGCCAGCAGCCAAGATCCGGGACTAGCGGGACGGAATGAGCAGTTCTTC
V: TRBV4-3
size: .
D: TRBD2
J: TRBJ2-1

CDR3: CASRGLAGRQTQYF
DNA: TGTGCCAGCAGAGGACTAGCGGGGCGACAGACCCAGTACTTC
V: TRBV7-2
size: .
D: TRBD2
J: TRBJ2-5

CDR3: CASSSLRRTEAFF
DNA: TGTGCCAGCAGTTCACTTCGAAGGACTGAAGCTTTCTTT
V: TRBV28
size: few
D: .
J: TRBJ1-1

CDR3: CASSRAGLVSDTQYF
DNA: TGTGCCAGCAGCCGCGCGGGTCTCGTGTCGGATACGCAGTATTTT
V: TRBV5-4
size: .
D: .
J: TRBJ2-3

CDR3: CASSIGQESLYEQYF
DNA: TGTGCCAGCTCAATTGGACAAGAGTCCCTTTACGAGCAGTACTTC
V: TRBV18
size: .
D: .
J: TRBJ2-7

CDR3: CASQIGANTGELFF
DNA: TGCGCCAGCCAGATCGGAGCGAACACCGGGGAGCTGTTTTTT
V: TRBV4-1
size: .
D: .
J: TRBJ2-2

CDR3: CASSPLTTDTQYF
DNA: TGTGCCAGCAGCCCCCTAACCACAGATACGCAGTATTTT
V: TRBV2
size: .
D: .
J: TRBJ2-3

CDR3: CASSALTGFSYEQYF
DNA: TGTGCCAGTAGTGCCCTGACAGGATTCTCCTACGAGCAGTACTTC
V: TRBV19
size: .
D: .
J: TRBJ2-7

CDR3: CASSEARRLNEQFF
DNA: TGTGCCAGCAGTGAGGCCAGGCGTCTGAATGAGCAGTTCTTC
V: TRBV25-1
size: .
D: .
J: TRBJ2-1

CDR3: CASSQPGPGSGNTIYF
DNA: TGTGCCAGCTCACAGCCGGGACCGGGCTCTGGAAACACCATATATTTT
V: TRBV18
size: .
D: .
J: TRBJ1-3

CDR3: CASSLGQGSTVYEQYF
DNA: TGCGCCAGCAGCCTAGGACAGGGTTCTACTGTCTACGAGCAGTACTTC
V: TRBV5-1
size: .
D: TRBD1
J: TRBJ2-7

CDR3: CASRKARGWETQYF
DNA: TGTGCCAGCAGAAAAGCGAGGGGATGGGAGACCCAGTACTTC
V: TRBV28
size: .
D: .
J: TRBJ2-5

CDR3: CASSAPSGTLAGELFF
DNA: TGTGCCAGCAGCGCTCCTAGCGGGACCCTCGCCGGGGAGCTGTTTTTT
V: TRBV9
size: .
D: TRBD2
J: TRBJ2-2

CDR3: CASSRGPDPNYGYTF
DNA: TGCGCCAGCAGCCGCGGGCCCGACCCTAACTATGGCTACACCTTC
V: TRBV5-1
size: .
D: .
J: TRBJ1-2

CDR3: CASSLPGSAEYF
DNA: TGTGCCAGCAGCCTCCCGGGGTCTGCAGAGTACTTC
V: TRBV27
size: .
D: .
J: TRBJ2-7

CDR3: CASSRGQHTGELFF
DNA: TGTGCCAGCAGCCGGGGCCAGCACACCGGGGAGCTGTTTTTT
V: TRBV27
size: .
D: .
J: TRBJ2-2

CDR3: CASSILVDPSGSYEQYF
DNA: TGTGCCAGCAGCATCTTAGTCGATCCTAGCGGGTCCTACGAGCAGTACTTC
V: TRBV13
size: .
D: TRBD2
J: TRBJ2-7

CDR3: CASSRDPSDYEQYF
DNA: TGTGCCAGCAGCCGGGACCCATCCGACTACGAGCAGTACTTC
V: TRBV7-8
size: .
D: .
J: TRBJ2-7

CDR3: CASSLYRRAGNEQYF
DNA: TGTGCCAGCAGCCTCTACCGGAGGGCCGGCAACGAGCAGTACTTC
V: TRBV28
size: .
D: .
J: TRBJ2-7

CDR3: CASSYFGGDYGYTF
DNA: TGTGCCAGCAGTTACTTCGGGGGCGACTATGGCTACACCTTC
V: TRBV6-6
size: .
D: .
J: TRBJ1-2

CDR3: CASSPSAPYPETQYF
DNA: TGTGCCAGCAGTCCCTCGGCTCCGTATCCCGAGACCCAGTACTTC
V: TRBV27
size: .
D: .
J: TRBJ2-5

CDR3: CASSKEGHLNTEAFF
DNA: TGTGCCAGCAGCAAAGAGGGACATTTGAACACTGAAGCTTTCTTT
V: TRBV21-1
size: few
D: .
J: TRBJ1-1

CDR3: CASSVSFTDTQYF
DNA: TGTGCCAGCAGCGTGTCTTTCACAGATACGCAGTATTTT
V: TRBV9
size: .
D: .
J: TRBJ2-3

CDR3: CASSPGQGRSSGANVLTF
DNA: TGTGCCAGCTCCCCCGGACAGGGCCGATCCTCTGGGGCCAACGTCCTGACTTTC
V: TRBV18
size: .
D: TRBD1
J: TRBJ2-6

CDR3: CSVEKGATEAFF
DNA: TGCAGCGTGGAGAAGGGGGCCACTGAAGCTTTCTTT
V: TRBV29-1
size: few
D: TRBD1
J: TRBJ1-1

CDR3: CASSQDQAVPEQYF
DNA: TGCGCCAGCAGCCAAGATCAGGCGGTCCCGGAGCAGTACTTC
V: TRBV4-1
size: .
D: .
J: TRBJ2-7

CDR3: CASSQVGSTDTQYF
DNA: TGTGCCAGCAGTCAGGTGGGATCCACAGATACGCAGTATTTT
V: TRBV6-1
size: .
D: .
J: TRBJ2-3

CDR3: CASTSSGVAKNIQYF
DNA: TGTGCCAGCACTAGTAGCGGGGTAGCCAAAAACATTCAGTACTTC
V: TRBV28
size: .
D: TRBD2
J: TRBJ2-4

CDR3: CAAGTNEKLFF
DNA: TGTGCCGCGGGGACAAATGAAAAACTGTTTTTT
V: TRBV27
size: .
D: .
J: TRBJ1-4

CDR3: CASSVVQETQYF
DNA: TGTGCCAGCAGTGTGGTTCAAGAGACCCAGTACTTC
V: TRBV2
size: .
D: .
J: TRBJ2-5

CDR3: CASSARLSNEKLFF
DNA: TGTGCCAGCTCAGCCAGGTTGAGTAATGAAAAACTGTTTTTT
V: TRBV18
size: .
D: .
J: TRBJ1-4